This TCR beta chain was sequenced during a study of control samples from healthy donors and cancer patients. This clone has only a few counts. TCRdb's table, derived via immunoSEQ multiplex PCR, lists solely in-frame clones and lacks some. The sample includes under 150,000 clones, about 92% of them seen just once. This CDR3 region has 11 residues. V lost 6 bases and J 15 bases, leaving 15 bases between the germline ends. V gene TRBV12-3 or TRBV12-4 combines with J gene TRBJ1-5; maybe TRBD1 (5 bases). Specimen: PBMCs. This TCR derives from a man aged 45 to 65 with head and neck cancer. The CDR3 region has the DNA TGTGCCAGCAGCCGGGGACCGGTCTGGCATTTT. Protein product: CASSRGPVWHF.